These 13 T cell receptor beta chains came from one sample sequenced in a study of blood T cell repertoires in COVID-19. Profiling relied on immunoSEQ multiplex PCR, and the TCRdb table lists in-frame clones only, not all of them. The sample has fewer than 300,000 clones; 83% are singletons. Sample: peripheral blood. These receptors were taken from a woman aged 50 to 65 who had recovered from COVID-19.

The V and J genes are TRBV6-5 and TRBJ2-1; TRBD2 might be the D (6 bases). Trimming took off 4 bases at V and 4 bases at J, with 14 bases between the two ends. This CDR3 region has 15 residues. Germline lookup yields CDR1 MNHEY and CDR2 SVGAGI. This CDR3 reads CASSSYDGGYNEQFF. Written as DNA, the CDR3 is TGTGCCAGCAGTTCCTACGATGGAGGGTACAATGAGCAGTTCTTC.

J is TRBJ2-7 and V is TRBV3-1 (or the pseudogene TRBV3-2); a weak D match, TRBD2 (5 bases). Trimming removed 0 bases at V and 3 bases at J, with 9 bases between. The germline gives CDR1 LGHDT, CDR2 YNNKEL (reference sequence). CDR3 length: 14 residues. The CDR3 DNA sequence: TGTGCCAGCAGCCAAGAGGGAGTTTACTACGAGCAGTACTTC. Protein: CASSQEGVYYEQYF.

In DNA form, the CDR3 reads TGTGCCAGCAGTTCGGGGGCGGGAGGGCCCTACGAGCAGTACTTC. Residues: CASSSGAGGPYEQYF. The J gene is TRBJ2-7, the V gene TRBV28; 9 bases are a match to TRBD2. The CDR3 runs to 15 residues. Trimming removed 4 bases from V and 2 bases from J; junction bases left unmatched: 6. Per germline, CDR1 MDHEN and CDR2 SYDVKM.

This clone ranks as medium-sized. The chain recombines TRBV19 with TRBJ2-1, with 10 bases identical to TRBD2. The CDR3 covers 15 residues. V dropped 5 bases and J dropped 10; count of bases not matched to a gene: 11. Germline assignment: CDR1 LNHDA and CDR2 SQIVND (reference sequence). The CDR3 here is CASSLGASGGGEQFF. The CDR3 nucleotides read TGTGCCAGTAGTCTCGGGGCTAGCGGGGGCGGCGAGCAGTTCTTC.

This sequence joins TRBV28 and TRBJ1-1; the D is unclear. CDR1 is MDHEN and CDR2 is SYDVKM in the germline V gene. Trimming pared 8 bases from V and 2 bases from J, leaving 18 bases between. CDR3 length equals 15 residues. The CDR3 here is CASGNTLRGNTEAFF. The CDR3 DNA reads as TGTGCCAGCGGAAACACATTAAGAGGAAACACTGAAGCTTTCTTT.

This clone came up once. The gene calls are TRBV4-3 and TRBJ2-7; TRBD2 matches at 11 bases. The CDR3 sequence is 16 residues long. Germline CDR1 reads LGHNA; CDR2 reads YSLEER. After removal of 1 base from V and 6 bases from J, the junction contained 8 bases not matched to a gene. This chain's CDR3 is CASSQGVAGGSSEQYF. CDR3 DNA: TGCGCCAGCAGCCAAGGTGTAGCGGGAGGGTCTAGCGAGCAGTACTTC.

The chain employs TRBV28 and TRBJ2-7; 11 positions match TRBD1. J gave up 4 bases and V 6 bases, and 2 bases lay outside the gene matches. Germline loops: CDR1 MDHEN, CDR2 SYDVKM. The CDR3 spans 13 residues. CDR3 coding DNA: TGTGCCAGCAGGCGGGACAGGGGGTACGAGCAGTACTTC. Its protein is CASRRDRGYEQYF.

The chain employs TRBV11-3 and TRBJ2-7; TRBD1 aligns across 8 bases. Losses at the gene ends were 2 bases for V and 4 bases for J; bases not matched to a gene: 4. Germline assignment: CDR1 SGHNT and CDR2 YENEEA. The CDR3 consists of 14 residues. The CDR3 DNA reads TGTGCCAGCAGCTTAAGACAGGGGACTTACGAGCAGTACTTC. Translation gives CASSLRQGTYEQYF.

The chain recombines TRBV4-1 with TRBJ2-1, with 9 bases aligning to TRBD2. This CDR3 has 17 residues. CDR1 MGHRA and CDR2 YSYEKL come from the germline V gene. The ends lost 2 bases at V and 6 bases at J; junction bases unmatched: 11. CDR3 sequence (DNA): TGCGCCAGCAGCCAAATCGTAGCGGGAGTTGTCGGCAATGAGCAGTTCTTC. Translation gives CASSQIVAGVVGNEQFF.

V is TRBV28 and J is TRBJ1-1; 9 bases match TRBD1. This CDR3 has 15 residues. Losses at the gene ends were 5 bases for V and 3 bases for J; bases not matched to a gene: 7. The germline gives CDR1 MDHEN, CDR2 SYDVKM. CDR3 coding DNA: TGTGCCAGCAGTCCAAACAGGGGGCGGGACACTGAAGCTTTCTTT. This translates into CASSPNRGRDTEAFF.

This clone occurred once. This may be a read error: a much more frequent sequence differs by one nucleotide. This rearrangement joins TRBV2 to TRBJ1-2, with 8 bases matching TRBD1. Losses at the gene ends were 6 bases for V and 2 bases for J; bases not matched to a gene: 2. CDR1 is SNHLY, CDR2 FYNNEI, per germline. The CDR3 extends over 13 amino acids. CDR3 DNA sequence: TGTGCCAGCAGCGGACAGGGAAACTATGGCTACACCTTC. Its protein is CASSGQGNYGYTF.

The V and J genes are TRBV30 and TRBJ2-7, with a possible D match to TRBD2 (5 bases). V lost 0 bases and J 7 bases, leaving 13 bases between the germline ends. This CDR3 is built from 13 residues. From germline, CDR1 is GTSNPN and CDR2 SVGIG (reference sequence). CDR3 DNA: TGTGCCTGGAGTGTCGGCGACTACGGGGAGCAGTACTTC. This gives the protein CAWSVGDYGEQYF.

This sequence joins TRBV24-1 and TRBJ2-3; 7 nucleotides align to TRBD1. The CDR3 runs 16 residues. V lost 5 bases and J lost 7; bases outside the gene matches: 14. The germline V gene has CDR1 KGHDR and CDR2 SFDVKD. The CDR3 protein is CATSGHRGKKGNTQYF. The CDR3 DNA sequence: TGTGCCACCAGTGGCCACAGGGGTAAAAAAGGAAATACGCAGTATTTT.